The 31 T cell receptor beta chains in this list originate from one sample, sequenced in a study of cytomegalovirus exposure and HLA in healthy donors. The PCR was carried out with 60 Vbeta primers and 13 Jbeta primers. The data were produced by immunoSEQ multiplex PCR, yet TCRdb's version contains in-frame clones alone and is incomplete. The data contain some 250,000 clones, 82% of them seen just once; the ten biggest clones take up 5.4%. The sequencing sample was made of PBMCs. The receptors derive from a woman between 40 and 50 years old in good health and CMV-seropositive.

The chain couples TRBV14 to TRBJ1-1, with D possibly TRBD1 on 5 matching bases. Looked up from germline, CDR1 is SGHDN and CDR2 is FVKESK. Between the trimmed V and J ends, which lost 0 bases and 7 bases, there was a span of 12 bases. The CDR3 consists of 14 residues. The CDR3 region has the DNA TGTGCCAGCAGCCAAGAGAGACTGGGGCTTGAAGCTTTCTTT. Translating it yields CASSQERLGLEAFF. Filled out from reference TRBV14 and TRBJ1-1, the complete variable domain reads EAGVTQFPSHSVIEKGQTVTLRCDPISGHDNLYWYRRVMGKEIKFLLHFVKESKQDESGMPNNRFLAERTGGTYSTLKVQPAELEDSGVYFCASSQERLGLEAFFGQGTRLTVV.

The chain has TRBV9 and TRBJ1-2, with 10 bases lining up with TRBD1. CDR3 length: 17 amino acids. Trimming removed 3 bases from V and 4 bases from J; junction bases left unmatched: 12. Looked up from germline, CDR1 is SGDLS and CDR2 is YYNGEE. The CDR3 nucleotides read TGTGCCAGCAGCGGTCCGGGACAGGGGAGTTCGGGCTATGGCTACACCTTC. Its protein is CASSGPGQGSSGYGYTF.

The chain is built from TRBV5-5 and TRBJ1-6; the match to TRBD1 covers 10 bases. The CDR3 is made up of 14 amino acids. V lost 4 bases to trimming and J lost 9 bases; unmatched junction nucleotides: 4. The germline gives CDR1 SGHKS, CDR2 YYEKEE (reference sequence). CDR3 nucleotides: TGTGCCAGCAGCCAGGACAGGGGGACTTCACCCCTCCACTTT. Its protein product is CASSQDRGTSPLHF.

V and J are TRBV15 and TRBJ2-3; TRBD2 agrees at 11 bases. The CDR3 runs to 17 residues. V gave up 5 bases and J gave up 6 bases; unmatched junction bases: 13. CDR1 is LNHNV, CDR2 YYDKDF, per germline (reference sequence). CDR3 sequence (DNA): TGTGCCACCAGCGATCCGGGACTAGCGGCCGCTAGGGATACGCAGTATTTT. It yields the protein CATSDPGLAAARDTQYF. Supplemented by reference TRBV15 and TRBJ2-3, the full variable domain reads DAMVIQNPRYQVTQFGKPVTLSCSQTLNHNVMYWYQQKSSQAPKLLFHYYDKDFNNEADTPDNFQSRRPNTSFCFLDIRSPGLGDTAMYLCATSDPGLAAARDTQYFGPGTRLTVL.

V and J are TRBV7-2 and TRBJ2-5; D gene unclear. The V end lost 2 bases, the J end lost 7 bases, and 17 bases lay between the germline ends. The CDR3 length is 15 residues. Germline CDR1 and CDR2: SGHTA and FQGNSA. The CDR3 protein is CASSLYDWPPGTQYF. CDR3 nucleotide sequence: TGTGCCAGCAGCTTATACGACTGGCCCCCGGGGACCCAGTACTTC.

The rearrangement uses TRBV5-1 and TRBJ2-7; 8 bases map to TRBD1. The CDR3 is 15 amino acids. The V and J ends lost 2 bases and 2 bases, in that order; junction bases with no gene match: 6. Germline loops: CDR1 SGHRS, CDR2 YFSETQ. CDR3 sequence: CASSLGGQATYEQYF. The CDR3, as DNA: TGCGCCAGCAGCTTAGGGGGACAGGCCACCTACGAGCAGTACTTC.

The V and J genes are TRBV5-1 and TRBJ1-1; 7 bases align to TRBD1. The CDR3 sequence is 13 residues long. Trimming took 3 bases from V and 2 from J; bases not matched to a gene: 1. Germline V lookup: CDR1 SGHRS, CDR2 YFSETQ. The CDR3 protein is CASSWDSNTEAFF. CDR3 nucleotides: TGCGCCAGCAGCTGGGACAGCAACACTGAAGCTTTCTTT. Full variable domain (rest looked up from reference TRBV5-1 and TRBJ1-1): KAGVTQTPRYLIKTRGQQVTLSCSPISGHRSVSWYQQTPGQGLQFLFEYFSETQRNKGNFPGRFSGRQFSNSRSEMNVSTLELGDSALYLCASSWDSNTEAFFGQGTRLTVV.

The chain links TRBV2 to TRBJ1-1; a weak D match, TRBD1 (5 bases). Germline-derived CDR1 and CDR2 are SNHLY and FYNNEI. This CDR3 is 18 amino acids long. Trimming pared 2 bases from V and 1 base from J, leaving 20 bases between. The CDR3 bases are TGTGCCAGCAGTGAATACCCAACTCCCGCCGGACAGAACACTGAAGCTTTCTTT. Its translation: CASSEYPTPAGQNTEAFF.

This chain's CDR3 is CASSLAASDALGEQYF. As DNA, the CDR3 is TGTGCCAGCAGCCTAGCCGCATCAGATGCCCTAGGAGAGCAGTACTTC. V is TRBV4-2 and J is TRBJ2-7; D not certain. This CDR3 contains 16 residues. CDR1 LGHNA and CDR2 YNFKEQ come from the germline V gene. V was pared by 4 bases and J by 7 bases, with 23 bases between.

This sequence joins TRBV27 and TRBJ1-2; TRBD1 is a possible D gene (5 bases). This CDR3 region has 12 residues. V lost 5 bases to trimming and J lost 8 bases, with 12 bases between them. CDR1 is MNHEY, CDR2 SMNVEV, per germline (reference sequence). In DNA, the CDR3 is TGTGCCAGCAGTCCCACAGGCAGGGGCTACACCTTC. It translates to CASSPTGRGYTF.

The J gene is TRBJ1-1, the V gene TRBV19; TRBD1 agrees at 8 bases. CDR1 is LNHDA and CDR2 is SQIVND in the germline V gene (reference sequence). CDR3 length: 14 amino acids. V lost 4 bases, J lost 2 bases, and 3 bases stayed unmatched. The CDR3 loop reads CASSTDRGNTEAFF. In DNA, the CDR3 is TGTGCCAGTAGTACAGACAGGGGAAACACTGAAGCTTTCTTT.

The V call is TRBV12-5, the J call TRBJ1-1; 9 bases are a match to TRBD1. The length of the CDR3 is 15 residues. Germline values: CDR1 LGHNT, CDR2 FRNRAP. Losses at the gene ends were 5 bases for V and 3 bases for J; bases not matched to a gene: 7. The CDR3 protein is CASGPKQGAYTEAFF. CDR3 DNA: TGTGCTAGTGGTCCAAAACAGGGGGCGTACACTGAAGCTTTCTTT. Full variable domain (outside the CDR3, taken from reference TRBV12-5 and TRBJ1-1): DARVTQTPRHKVTEMGQEVTMRCQPILGHNTVFWYRQTMMQGLELLAYFRNRAPLDDSGMPKDRFSAEMPDATLATLKIQPSEPRDSAVYFCASGPKQGAYTEAFFGQGTRLTVV.

The rearrangement uses TRBV7-2 and TRBJ2-7, with 11 positions matching TRBD1. Germline V gives CDR1 SGHTA, CDR2 FQGNSA. After removal of 5 bases from V and 6 bases from J, the junction contained 12 bases not matched to a gene. This CDR3 spans 16 amino acids. CDR3 region: CASSPGGTGGPGEQYF. CDR3 sequence (DNA): TGTGCCAGCAGCCCCGGGGGGACAGGGGGGCCTGGCGAGCAGTACTTC.

The chain is built from TRBV19 and TRBJ2-1; 8 positions match TRBD2. CDR1 LNHDA and CDR2 SQIVND come from the germline V gene (reference sequence). The CDR3 is 16 amino acids. After removal of 3 bases from V and 4 bases from J, the junction contained 8 bases not matched to a gene. CDR3 in amino acids: CASSIFQLAEYNEQFF. As DNA, the CDR3 is TGTGCCAGTAGTATTTTTCAACTAGCGGAGTACAATGAGCAGTTCTTC.

CDR3 nucleotide sequence: TGTGCCATCAGCACTATGAACACTGAAGCTTTCTTT. As protein: CAISTMNTEAFF. This chain connects TRBV10-3 to TRBJ1-1; D is unresolved. The germline V gene encodes CDR1 ENHRY and CDR2 SYGVKD. This CDR3 is 12 amino acids long. The V gene lost 6 bases and the J gene lost 0 bases, with 5 bases spanning the gap.

The chain combines TRBV27 with TRBJ1-4; 10 bases fit TRBD1. Germline CDR1 MNHEY, CDR2 SMNVEV (reference sequence). J was trimmed by 1 base and V by 6 bases; bases with no gene match: 5. The CDR3 covers 16 residues. The CDR3 nucleotides are TGTGCCAGCAGCAGGACAGGGGGTATAACTAATGAAAAACTGTTTTTT. Protein product: CASSRTGGITNEKLFF.

This chain uses TRBV27 with TRBJ2-7, with TRBD1 matching over 10 bases. The germline V gene encodes CDR1 MNHEY and CDR2 SMNVEV (reference sequence). The CDR3 is 15 amino acids. Unmatched junction bases numbered 4, after V lost 3 bases and J lost 2 bases. CDR3 nucleotides: TGTGCCAGCAGTTTCTCCGGGACAGGGGCCTACGAGCAGTACTTC. Translated, it gives CASSFSGTGAYEQYF.

V is TRBV11-3 and J is TRBJ2-3; 11 bases match TRBD2. The CDR3 extends over 17 amino acids. V lost 4 bases to trimming and J lost 1 base; unmatched junction nucleotides: 7. Germline CDR1 and CDR2: SGHNT and YENEEA. The CDR3 sequence: CASSSGTSGGGTDTQYF. The CDR3, as DNA: TGTGCCAGCAGCTCAGGGACTAGCGGAGGGGGCACAGATACGCAGTATTTT.

The chain links TRBV30 to TRBJ1-1, with D unresolved. This CDR3 has 14 amino acids. Germline V gene lookup returns CDR1 GTSNPN and CDR2 SVGIG (reference sequence). The V and J ends lost 4 bases and 0 bases respectively, with 12 bases between them. The CDR3 here is CAWTPRGMNTEAFF. The DNA of the CDR3 is TGTGCCTGGACCCCCCGGGGTATGAACACTGAAGCTTTCTTT.

This sequence joins TRBV9 and TRBJ2-1; 7 bases are a match to TRBD2. CDR1 and CDR2 (germline): SGDLS, YYNGEE. V was pared by 3 bases and J by 0 bases, with 12 bases of the junction left unmatched. This CDR3 has 18 residues. The CDR3 reads CASSARGAGFNSYNEQFF. The DNA for the CDR3 is TGTGCCAGCAGCGCCCGGGGAGCGGGGTTTAACTCCTACAATGAGCAGTTCTTC.

This clone appeared a single time. This sequence joins TRBV19 and TRBJ1-1; 8 bases align to TRBD1. CDR1 LNHDA and CDR2 SQIVND come from the germline V gene (reference sequence). CDR3 length equals 15 residues. V lost 6 bases to trimming and J lost 6 bases; unmatched junction nucleotides: 12. Written as DNA, the CDR3 is TGTGCCAGTAGGACAGGGGCAGGGTCGAAGTCTGAAGCTTTCTTT. This sequence encodes CASRTGAGSKSEAFF.

The chain combines TRBV27 with TRBJ1-1, with D perhaps TRBD1 (6 bases). This CDR3 has 13 amino acids. Germline lookup yields CDR1 MNHEY and CDR2 SMNVEV (reference sequence). V was shortened by 11 bases and J by 2 bases, with 15 bases between the two germline ends. For the CDR3, the DNA is TGTGCCGGCGCCAGGGGCCCTAACACTGAAGCTTTCTTT. Its translation: CAGARGPNTEAFF.

CDR3 sequence: CASSPTDSYEQYF. CDR3 coding DNA: TGTGCCAGCAGCCCTACAGACTCCTACGAGCAGTACTTC. The rearrangement joins TRBV14 to TRBJ2-7; D gene ambiguous. This CDR3 region has 13 residues. Trimming took off 4 bases at V and 0 bases at J, with 7 bases between the two ends. Germline V CDR1 and CDR2: SGHDN, FVKESK.

This clone was picked up a small number of times. The chain joins TRBV14 to TRBJ1-1, with TRBD1 as a possible D gene (6 bases). V lost 2 bases and J 3 bases, leaving 10 bases between the germline ends. Per the germline V gene, CDR1 is SGHDN and CDR2 is FVKESK. This CDR3 has 14 amino acids. The CDR3 DNA is TGTGCCAGCAGCCAACTACAGGGTGACACTGAAGCTTTCTTT. This gives the protein CASSQLQGDTEAFF. The whole variable domain, filled in from reference TRBV14 and TRBJ1-1, reads EAGVTQFPSHSVIEKGQTVTLRCDPISGHDNLYWYRRVMGKEIKFLLHFVKESKQDESGMPNNRFLAERTGGTYSTLKVQPAELEDSGVYFCASSQLQGDTEAFFGQGTRLTVV.

This chain connects TRBV12-5 to TRBJ1-2; TRBD1 matches 8 bases. The V gene end was trimmed by 0 bases and the J gene end by 2 bases; junction bases not matched to a gene: 8. CDR1 is LGHNT, CDR2 FRNRAP, per germline. The CDR3 sequence is 17 residues long. The CDR3 region has the DNA TGTGCTAGTGGTTTGGTACCCGGCAGGGGGCAAAACTATGGCTACACCTTC. Translation: CASGLVPGRGQNYGYTF.

The rearrangement uses TRBV6-5 and TRBJ1-4, with 7 bases matching TRBD1. The ends lost 5 bases at V and 8 bases at J; junction bases unmatched: 8. Germline CDR1 and CDR2: MNHEY and SVGAGI. The length of the CDR3 is 14 residues. In nucleotides, the CDR3 is TGTGCCAGCAGTGACAGGGAATTCGGGGAAAAACTGTTTTTT. Translating it yields CASSDREFGEKLFF.

The V and J genes are TRBV30 and TRBJ2-3; 8 nucleotides match TRBD2. V lost 2 bases to trimming and J lost 2 bases; unmatched junction nucleotides: 6. Germline V gene data show CDR1 as GTSNPN and CDR2 as SVGIG (reference sequence). This CDR3 region has 15 residues. The CDR3 spells CAWSRGLADTDTQYF. The CDR3 region has the DNA TGTGCCTGGAGTCGCGGACTAGCCGACACAGATACGCAGTATTTT.

V gene TRBV21-1 combines with J gene TRBJ1-1. TRBV21-1 is termed a pseudogene. The length of the CDR3 is 14 residues. The CDR3 DNA reads TGTGCCAGTAGAGACGGAGGGAGGTCCGCTGAAGCTTTCTTT. It is translated as CASRDGGRSAEAFF.

The J gene is TRBJ2-3, the V gene TRBV2; D is uncertain. V was cut by 1 base and J by 0 bases, with 11 bases left in between. CDR1 and CDR2 from the germline V gene are SNHLY and FYNNEI. The CDR3 runs 16 residues. CDR3 residues: CASSEERQSSTDTQYF. In DNA, the CDR3 is TGTGCCAGCAGTGAAGAACGACAATCCAGCACAGATACGCAGTATTTT.

The genes are TRBV18 and TRBJ2-1, with D unclear. There are 14 residues in the CDR3. Germline CDR1 is KGHSH and CDR2 is LQKENI. V lost 0 bases, J lost 7 bases, and 10 bases lay in between. The CDR3 loop reads CASSPPTRLNEQFF. CDR3 DNA: TGTGCCAGCTCACCACCGACGCGGCTGAATGAGCAGTTCTTC.

The chain combines TRBV4-2 with TRBJ1-3; maybe TRBD1 (6 bases). The CDR3 spans 17 residues. Between the trimmed V and J ends, which lost 10 bases and 0 bases, there was a span of 22 bases. CDR1 LGHNA and CDR2 YNFKEQ come from the germline V gene. CDR3 nucleotides: TGTGCCACCAGTCTTCCCAGGGGACGGAACTCTGGAAACACCATATATTTT. Translating gives CATSLPRGRNSGNTIYF.